The rows below give T cell receptor beta chains drawn from one sample of a study of metastatic and nonmetastatic thyroid tumors. TCRdb recomputed clones from the PCR reads via MiXCR. The sample has about 16,000 clones; 33% are singletons. Sequencing used tumor tissue. These receptors came from a male donor with papillary thyroid cancer or a benign thyroid nodule (not recorded which). Some clones in this sample may be carry-over from other donors' samples. Both conserved end residues are part of each CDR3. A D gene is named only where the DNA matches it firmly. Size is omitted from some rows. Given values are once, few, many or a class for expanded clones.

J,D,V,size,DNA,CDR3
TRBJ2-3,NA,TRBV27,medium-sized,TGTGCCAGCAGTTTGGATTCTAGCACAGATACGCAGTATTTT,CASSLDSSTDTQYF
TRBJ1-6,TRBD1,TRBV20-1,NA,TGCAGTGCTAGCGCAGGGGGCTCCTATAATTCACCCCTCCACTTT,CSASAGGSYNSPLHF
TRBJ2-2,TRBD1,TRBV19,NA,TGTGCCAGTACCATAGGGGGCGCAATCCCCGGGGAGCTGTTTTTT,CASTIGGAIPGELFF
TRBJ1-5,NA,TRBV6-2/TRBV6-3,few,TGTGCCAGCAGTTCCCGGGCAGGGCTATACAATCAGCCCCAGCATTTT,CASSSRAGLYNQPQHF
TRBJ2-7,TRBD2,TRBV18,many,TGTGCCAGCTCGGACGGGGGGAGCTCCTACGAGCAGTACTTC,CASSDGGSSYEQYF
TRBJ1-1,NA,TRBV5-1,NA,NA,CARSFGQGSNTEACF
TRBJ2-5,TRBD2,TRBV7-9,many,TGTGCCAGCAGTCCCGGACTAGCGGGGGTGTACCAAGAGACCCAGTACTTC,CASSPGLAGVYQETQYF
TRBJ1-6,NA,TRBV20-1,many,TGCAGTGCTAGTTTAGTAGACCCTACAGGGAGCTCCTATAATTCACCCCTCCACTTT,CSASLVDPTGSSYNSPLHF
TRBJ2-1,NA,TRBV7-3,medium-sized,TGTGCCAGCAGCTTTAGCGTAAGCTCCTACAATGAGCAGTTCTTC,CASSFSVSSYNEQFF
TRBJ2-3,TRBD2,TRBV7-8,NA,TGTGCCAGCAGCTTAGTGCGGGAGCTCTACCCTAGCACAGATACGCAGTATTTT,CASSLVRELYPSTDTQYF
TRBJ2-1,NA,TRBV7-8,many,TGTGCCAGCAGCCCCGGGGCGGCCTACAATGAGCAGTTCTTC,CASSPGAAYNEQFF
TRBJ2-7,TRBD2,TRBV6-1,few,TGTGCCAGCAGGGCCGCATGGGGCGGGAGCTCCTACGAGCAGTACTTC,CASRAAWGGSSYEQYF
TRBJ2-7,NA,TRBV13,NA,TGTGCCAGCAGCTTTTTGGAGATGGCCTACGAGCAGTACTTC,CASSFLEMAYEQYF
TRBJ2-2,NA,TRBV4-3,many,TGCGCCAGCAGCCACGGGTGGCGGGCGGAACCTGACGGGGAGCTGTTTTTT,CASSHGWRAEPDGELFF
TRBJ2-2,NA,TRBV2,medium-sized,TGTGCCAGCTCCAGAACGGTGAACACCGGGGAGCTGTTTTTT,CASSRTVNTGELFF
TRBJ2-1,TRBD2,TRBV4-2,many,TGTGCTAGCAGCCAAGAGAGGCGCGGGGGGGCGTGGGAGCAGTTCTTC,CASSQERRGGAWEQFF
TRBJ2-1,TRBD2,TRBV6-1,many,TGTGCCACGCGGGACTACCCAGACAATGAGCAGTTCTTC,CATRDYPDNEQFF
TRBJ2-7,NA,TRBV7-2,NA,TGTGCCAGCAGCCTCGGGCGGACAGTCTACGAGCAGTACTTC,CASSLGRTVYEQYF
TRBJ1-4,TRBD1,TRBV6-1,few,TGTGCCAGCGAGACCCGAGCAGGACAGGGGAATGAAAAACTGTTTTTT,CASETRAGQGNEKLFF
TRBJ2-7,NA,TRBV11-2,NA,TGTGCCAGCAGCTTAGGCCCGGACACTGCCTACGAGCAGTACTTC,CASSLGPDTAYEQYF
TRBJ1-2,NA,TRBV10-3,many,TGTGCCATCAGTGAGGGTGGGGCAACTATTTACACCTTC,CAISEGGATIYTF
TRBJ1-2,TRBD1,TRBV10-3,NA,TGTGCCATCAGTATTGACAGGGTAAACTATGGCTACACCTTC,CAISIDRVNYGYTF
TRBJ2-7,TRBD1,TRBV30,NA,TGTGCCTGGAGGAGCCCCGGGACAGGGTCCTACGAGCAGTACTTC,CAWRSPGTGSYEQYF
TRBJ2-3,NA,TRBV24-1,large,TGTGCCACCAGTGACCCCCGGACTACAGAGGATACGCAGTATTTT,CATSDPRTTEDTQYF
TRBJ1-3,NA,TRBV7-8,NA,TGTGCCAGCATCCCGGGGAGCTCTGGAAACACCATATATTTT,CASIPGSSGNTIYF
TRBJ2-5,TRBD2,TRBV4-2,NA,TGTGCCAGCAGCCAAGACTGGCTAGCGGGAAAACAGAAAGAGACCCAGTACTTC,CASSQDWLAGKQKETQYF
TRBJ2-7,NA,TRBV30,medium-sized,TGTGCCGGACATCGCCAGGGAGTTAACGAGCAGTACTTC,CAGHRQGVNEQYF
TRBJ2-7,TRBD1,TRBV6-1,NA,TGTGCCAGCAGTGAACCCCCCCGAGACAGGGGCGAGCAGTACTTC,CASSEPPRDRGEQYF
TRBJ2-3,TRBD2,TRBV12-3/TRBV12-4,few,TGTGCCAGCGGACTAGGGCAGTCAACAGATACGCAGTATTTT,CASGLGQSTDTQYF
TRBJ1-5,NA,TRBV11-2,NA,TGTGCCAGCAGCCCCCAACAGGATCAGCCCCAGCATTTT,CASSPQQDQPQHF
TRBJ1-1,NA,TRBV2,NA,TGTGCCAGCACTCCGCAGGGACTTGAAGCTTTCTTT,CASTPQGLEAFF
TRBJ2-2,TRBD2,TRBV18,once,TGTGCCAGCTCACCACTCCCCACGGGAGGGTACACCGGGGAGCTGTTTTTT,CASSPLPTGGYTGELFF
TRBJ2-7,NA,TRBV18,NA,TGTGCCAGCTCACCCGAATCGAGCTCCTACGAGCAGTACTTC,CASSPESSSYEQYF
TRBJ1-5,NA,TRBV28,few,TGTGCCAGCAGTCGACAGGTCGGTAATCAGCCCCAGCATTTT,CASSRQVGNQPQHF
TRBJ2-7,TRBD2,TRBV20-1,NA,TGCAGTGCTAACGAAGCGGGAGTCACCTACGACCAGTACTTC,CSANEAGVTYDQYF
TRBJ1-1,NA,TRBV20-1,many,TGCAGTGCTACCGACCCGCTGACGGTGAACACTGAAGCTTTCTTT,CSATDPLTVNTEAFF
TRBJ2-1,TRBD2,TRBV19,NA,TGTGCCAGTAGTTCCTCGACTAGCGGAGACAATGAGCAGTTCTTC,CASSSSTSGDNEQFF